This T cell receptor beta chain originates from a study of tumor and adjacent non-tumor tissue in lung cancer. The template was RNA from unsorted bulk tissue. Newly diagnosed lung cancer patients had thoracic surgery in China, August–late 2014, without prior chemotherapy. Note on this clonotype: Antigen unknown.

Trimming took 0 bases from V and 4 from J, leaving 6 bases between them. CDR1 is GTSNPN and CDR2 is SVGIG in the germline V gene (reference sequence). This CDR3 is 12 amino acids long. General study points: Tumor tissue had significantly higher TCR diversity than normal lung.

TCRbeta libraries were built with three rounds of nested PCR, modified from ARM-PCR. Via MiXCR, TCRdb re-called the multiplex PCR reads, giving one row per CDR3 protein. Altogether 70,000 to 80,000 distinct CDR3 sequences are present, about two thirds being singletons, with the ten largest covering around 10%. Sequenced material: lung tumor tissue. This chain links TRBV30 with TRBJ1-2; tentative D call: TRBD1 (5 bases). The source of this sequence is a woman between 40 and 55 years old with non-small cell lung cancer. The CDR3 DNA follows: TGTGCCTGGAGTGTAGACAGCTATGGCTACACCTTC. It encodes CAWSVDSYGYTF. The complete variable domain, with remaining parts taken from reference TRBV30 and TRBJ1-2, reads SQTIHQWPATLVQPVGSPLSLECTVEGTSNPNLYWYRQAAGRGLQLLFYSVGIGQISSEVPQNLSASRPQDRQFILSSKKLLLSDSGFYLCAWSVDSYGYTFGSGTRLTVV.